The entry that follows covers one T cell receptor (beta chain) sequence. Antigen: not known. The data were taken from a study of shared clonotypes between healthy human individuals. Germline assignment: CDR1 SGHAT and CDR2 FQDESV (reference sequence). The V gene lost 3 bases and the J gene lost 4 bases, with 6 bases spanning the gap. The CDR3 is made up of 13 amino acids. General study results and limits: Clonotypes which were not shared had lower generation probabilities than clonotypes that all four donors shared.

Libraries were prepared by immunoSEQ multiplex PCR; TCRdb keeps only in-frame clonotypes and omits some of them. The table lists 800,000 to 1,200,000 clones, around three quarters of them singletons, with approximately 0.52% in the top ten. This sequence joins TRBV11-1 and TRBJ2-2; D call uncertain. The sequence derives from a man between 18 and 29 years old in good health. Some clones in this sample may be carry-over from other donors' samples. The material sequenced was memory CD4+ T cells from PBMCs. Subset noted: CD45RA-negative fraction. CDR3 sequence (DNA): TGTGCCAGCAGCTTTGGGGTCACCGGGGAGCTGTTTTTT. It translates to CASSFGVTGELFF.